This T cell receptor (beta chain) was documented in a study of long-term antiretroviral therapy in people with HIV (dated by TCRdb to the early 2020s). General notes on the study: The earliest samples were collected approximately a decade before the 2015 WHO recommendation for immediate ART, a period when ART was typically delayed until CD4 counts fell. A total of fewer than 200 cryopreserved PBMC samples were contributed to the cohort by 30 adults with confirmed HIV infection, with samples collected serially over a mean of roughly six years (range 1-12). Test extractions of a monoclonal T-cell line alongside some 36 polyclonal samples showed no cross-contamination during QIAcube processing. About 35% of the 30 participants with HIV were female. Whether ART initiation and durable HIV suppression were associated with changes in peripheral blood TRB repertoire composition and diversity was tested in a retrospective serial study. General study outcomes and caveats: Compared with controls, HIV repertoires had narrower CDR3 length ranges, and the network structure pointed to an antigen-experienced repertoire that shifted only slightly toward naive after ART. Owing to limited PBMC availability, only the TCR beta chain was sequenced, without alpha chain pairing. No data were available on ART adherence, viral resistance or therapy changes, limiting inferences about post-ART repertoire changes. Because cell numbers in pre-ART samples were limited, unsorted PBMC were profiled instead of sorted CD4+ and CD8+ T cells. The samples span the years 2004 to 2017, and the ART regimens used may be less effective than current regimens. Expanded TRB clones identified before ART initiation dominated the repertoire across all time points, though the dominance fluctuated and decreased in many PLHIV after ART. A significant increase in TRB diversity was found to be associated with ART initiation, although TRB diversity was observed to remain significantly below that of transplant donor controls even after long-term ART.

To note about this clone: Its antigen is not yet known. No much larger clonotype is one base removed from it; base qualities were not supplied.

Per the germline V gene (reference sequence), GTSNPN is the CDR1 and SVGIG is the CDR2. V is pared back by 5 bases and J by 9 bases, with 17 bases lying between the germline termini. CDR3 length: 14 amino acids, cysteine to phenylalanine. The kept DNA is CDR3 alone, 42 bases in frame from the first base. The immunoSEQ hsTCRB v3.0 assay was used at survey level resolution for TRB variable region sequencing. The targeted TRB sequencing depth was roughly 40,000-50,000 T-cell genomes per sample. An Illumina MiSeq with a v3 150-cycle kit was used to sequence the pooled TRB libraries. Per the authors' processing: Repertoire analysis was performed in R inside a reproducible Nextflow workflow that covered QC, data transformation and analysis. LymphoSeq2, an R package for exploring AIRR-Seq data, was used to implement the custom analyses. A handful of samples yielding fewer than 5000 total TRB sequences were excluded, leaving roughly 200 analyzed HIV repertoires. Among the 180 to 200 retained HIV repertoires, about 59 were collected before ART initiation and some 130 were collected after ART initiation. Repertoires were downsampled to 5000 TRB nucleotide sequences, and summary statistics were averaged over 100 downsampling iterations. The analysis kept only TRB sequences whose CDR3 regions were at least seven amino acids long. A Shannon entropy-derived clonality score and the Gini coefficient were used to measure diversity. In the repertoire networks, any two of the top 5000 CDR3 amino acid sequences were linked whenever the two sequences differed by an edit distance of one. For TRB CDR3 amino acid sequences, antigen specificity groups and MHC restriction were predicted with GLIPH2. Known CMV, EBV, HIV or tissue antigen associations were flagged by matching CDR3 amino acid sequences against VDJdb and McPAS-TCR. Pre-ART, post-ART and control groups were compared with Wilcoxon signed-rank tests and Holm-Bonferroni correction. Drawn from immuneACCESS, this table holds only the in-frame rearrangements with V and J called that TCRdb kept. Clones are partly lost; checked studies trace under half to an unresolved V gene and leave the rest unexplained. Clonal size and the V and J genes are those of that table, whereas D and trimming came from the DNA. The table for this sample lists 20,000 or so clones; 80% of them were counted only once. The top ten constitute 12% to 15% of the sample.

To be included, a participant needed at least one PBMC sample from before ART initiation plus at least two post-ART samples. All participants with HIV were treated in the United States of America. Cryopreserved samples of about 0.95-10 million PBMC were thawed and washed before DNA extraction. At the time of the earliest PBMC sample, participants with HIV were aged between roughly 20 and 60 years. Each participant contributed PBMC samples from 1-4 timepoints before ART initiation and 2-8 timepoints after ART initiation, with a median of 7 samples. For every participant, serial HIV viral load, CD4+ T-cell count, ART history and demographic data were obtained. Using a Qiagen kit on a QIAcube, genomic DNA was extracted from unsorted PBMC, with samples processed in batches of 12.

The sample here was unsorted PBMCs, taken 2.9 years after starting antiretroviral therapy. The sequence joins TRBV30 to TRBJ1-6; TRBD1 might be the D gene, on 5 matching bases. This clonotype was obtained from a woman under 40 with HIV. Here is the DNA: TGTGCCTGGTCCACCGGGACCATGGGTTCACCCCTCCACTTT. Translated, it reads CAWSTGTMGSPLHF.